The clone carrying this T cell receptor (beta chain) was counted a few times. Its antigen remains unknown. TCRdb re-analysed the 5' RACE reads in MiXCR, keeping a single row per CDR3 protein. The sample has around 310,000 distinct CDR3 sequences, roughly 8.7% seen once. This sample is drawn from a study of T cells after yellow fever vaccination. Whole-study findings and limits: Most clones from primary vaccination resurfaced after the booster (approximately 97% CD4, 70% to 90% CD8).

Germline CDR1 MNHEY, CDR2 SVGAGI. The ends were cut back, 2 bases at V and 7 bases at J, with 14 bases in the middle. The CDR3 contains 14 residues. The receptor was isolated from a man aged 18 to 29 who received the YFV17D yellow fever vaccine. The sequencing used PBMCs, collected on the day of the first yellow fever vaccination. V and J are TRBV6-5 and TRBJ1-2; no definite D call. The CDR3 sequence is CASSYTSRASGYTF. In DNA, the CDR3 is TGTGCCAGCAGTTACACTTCACGTGCGAGTGGCTACACCTTC.